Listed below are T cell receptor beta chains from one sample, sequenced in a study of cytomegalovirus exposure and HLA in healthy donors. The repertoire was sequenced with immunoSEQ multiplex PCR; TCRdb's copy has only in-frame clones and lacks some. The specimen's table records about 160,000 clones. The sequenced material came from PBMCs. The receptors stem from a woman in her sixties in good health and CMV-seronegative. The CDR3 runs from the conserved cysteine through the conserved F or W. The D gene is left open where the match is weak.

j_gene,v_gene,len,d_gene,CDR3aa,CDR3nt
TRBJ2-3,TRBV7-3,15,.,CASSLMGGPTDTQYF,TGTGCCAGCAGCCTAATGGGGGGGCCCACAGATACGCAGTATTTT
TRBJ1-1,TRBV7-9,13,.,CASSLYQVPVAFF,TGTGCCAGCAGCTTATATCAGGTCCCGGTAGCTTTCTTT
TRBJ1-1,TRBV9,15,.,CASSVVALQNTEAFF,TGTGCCAGCAGCGTAGTTGCACTCCAGAACACTGAAGCTTTCTTT
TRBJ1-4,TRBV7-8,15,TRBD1,CASSLTATGWEKLFF,TGTGCCAGCAGCCTAACAGCGACAGGGTGGGAAAAACTGTTTTTT
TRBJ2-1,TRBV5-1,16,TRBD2,CASSGRLAGGYNEQFF,TGCGCCAGCAGCGGGAGGCTAGCGGGGGGCTACAATGAGCAGTTCTTC
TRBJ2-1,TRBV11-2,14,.,CASRLHSGYNEQFF,TGTGCCAGCAGATTACACTCAGGCTACAATGAGCAGTTCTTC
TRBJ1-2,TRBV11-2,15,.,CASSSSPGGRRGYTF,TGTGCCAGCAGCTCGTCCCCGGGGGGAAGAAGAGGCTACACCTTC
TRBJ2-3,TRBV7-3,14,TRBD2,CASRTSGGTDTQYF,TGTGCCAGCAGGACTAGCGGGGGCACAGATACGCAGTATTTT
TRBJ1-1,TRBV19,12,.,CASSIADGGAFF,TGTGCCAGTAGTATCGCGGACGGAGGAGCTTTCTTT
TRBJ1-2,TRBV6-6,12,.,CASRAEVRGYTF,TGTGCCAGCAGGGCGGAGGTGCGTGGCTACACCTTC
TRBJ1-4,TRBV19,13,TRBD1,CASTGRTGEKLFF,TGTGCCAGTACCGGCAGGACAGGTGAAAAACTGTTTTTT
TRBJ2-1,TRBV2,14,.,CASSEAIERNEQFF,TGTGCCAGCAGTGAAGCGATAGAACGCAATGAGCAGTTCTTC
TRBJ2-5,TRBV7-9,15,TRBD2,CASSSRLASQETQYF,TGTGCCAGCAGCTCCCGACTAGCGTCTCAAGAGACCCAGTACTTC
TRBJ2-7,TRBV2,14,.,CASSDWQGSYEQYF,TGTGCCAGCAGTGACTGGCAGGGTTCCTACGAGCAGTACTTC
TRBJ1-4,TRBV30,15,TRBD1,CAWSTGTATNEKLFF,TGTGCCTGGAGTACCGGGACAGCAACTAATGAAAAACTGTTTTTT
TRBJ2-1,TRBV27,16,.,CASSGDGRGSYNEQFF,TGTGCCAGCAGTGGGGATGGCAGGGGATCTTACAATGAGCAGTTCTTC
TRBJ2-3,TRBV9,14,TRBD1,CASSPDRGTDTQYF,TGTGCCAGCAGCCCGGACAGGGGCACAGATACGCAGTATTTT
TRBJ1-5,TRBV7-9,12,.,CASSSPYQPQHF,TGTGCCAGCAGCTCCCCCTATCAGCCCCAGCATTTT
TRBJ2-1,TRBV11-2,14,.,CASSSGQEGDEQFF,TGTGCCAGCAGCTCAGGACAGGAGGGCGATGAGCAGTTCTTC
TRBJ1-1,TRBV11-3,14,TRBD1,CASSSRQGNTEAFF,TGTGCCAGCAGCTCCAGACAGGGGAACACTGAAGCTTTCTTT
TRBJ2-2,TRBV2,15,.,CASSEFGSYADELFF,TGTGCCAGCAGTGAGTTCGGGTCGTACGCCGACGAGCTGTTTTTT
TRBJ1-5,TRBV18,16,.,CASSPPGGSGNQPQHF,TGTGCCAGCTCACCACCTGGGGGCTCAGGCAATCAGCCCCAGCATTTT
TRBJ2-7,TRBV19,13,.,CASSIGRGDEQYF,TGTGCCAGTAGTATTGGCAGGGGCGACGAGCAGTACTTC
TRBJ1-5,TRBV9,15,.,CASSAFAGHNQPQHF,TGTGCCAGCAGCGCTTTTGCAGGCCACAATCAGCCCCAGCATTTT
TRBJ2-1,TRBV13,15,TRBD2,CASSLGVAGFNEQFF,TGTGCCAGCAGCTTAGGGGTAGCGGGATTTAATGAGCAGTTCTTC
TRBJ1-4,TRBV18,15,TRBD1,CASSDLGQPSEKLFF,TGTGCCAGCTCGGACCTGGGACAGCCGAGTGAAAAACTGTTTTTT
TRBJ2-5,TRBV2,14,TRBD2,CASKTSGSSETQYF,TGTGCCAGCAAAACTAGCGGGAGTTCAGAGACCCAGTACTTC
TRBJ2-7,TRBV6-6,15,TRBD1,CASRLEGALAREQYF,TGTGCCAGCCGGCTTGAGGGGGCCCTTGCTAGAGAGCAGTACTTC
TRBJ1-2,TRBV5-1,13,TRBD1,CASSFGQAFGYTF,TGCGCCAGCAGCTTCGGACAGGCTTTTGGCTACACCTTC
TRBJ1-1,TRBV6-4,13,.,CASRNPGNTEAFF,TGTGCCAGCAGAAATCCGGGGAACACTGAAGCTTTCTTT
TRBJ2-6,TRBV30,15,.,CAWSTPGSGANVLTF,TGTGCCTGGAGTACTCCGGGCTCTGGGGCCAACGTCCTGACTTTC
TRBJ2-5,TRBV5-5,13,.,CASSLGGGETQYF,TGTGCCAGCAGCTTGGGCGGGGGCGAGACCCAGTACTTC
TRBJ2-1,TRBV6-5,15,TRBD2,CASSSGLAGSNEQFF,TGTGCCAGCAGTAGCGGACTAGCGGGAAGCAATGAGCAGTTCTTC
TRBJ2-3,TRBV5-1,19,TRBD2,CASSLAQTSGGAVWDTQYF,TGCGCCAGCAGCTTGGCCCAGACTAGCGGGGGGGCAGTGTGGGATACGCAGTATTTT
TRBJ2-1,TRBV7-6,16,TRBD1,CASSPGTASPYNEQFF,TGTGCCAGCAGCCCGGGGACAGCCAGCCCCTACAATGAGCAGTTCTTC
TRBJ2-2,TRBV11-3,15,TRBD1,CASSLVAGGTGELFF,TGTGCCAGCAGCTTAGTGGCAGGGGGTACCGGGGAGCTGTTTTTT
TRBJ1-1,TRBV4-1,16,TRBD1,CASSQTSRTGNTEAFF,TGCGCCAGCAGCCAAACCAGTCGGACAGGCAACACTGAAGCTTTCTTT
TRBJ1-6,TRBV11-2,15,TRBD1,CASSSTGTGNSPLHF,TGTGCCAGCAGCTCAACCGGGACAGGGAATTCACCCCTCCACTTT
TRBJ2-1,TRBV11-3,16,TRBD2,CASSPLAGGPRNEQFF,TGTGCCAGCAGCCCACTCGCGGGAGGGCCCAGGAATGAGCAGTTCTTC
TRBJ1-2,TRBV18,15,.,CASSPNGRDFYGYTF,TGTGCCAGCTCACCCAACGGCAGGGACTTCTATGGCTACACCTTC
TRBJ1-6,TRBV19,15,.,CASSHLTGTNSPLHF,TGTGCCAGTAGTCACCTGACAGGAACCAATTCACCCCTCCACTTT
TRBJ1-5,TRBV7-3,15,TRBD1,CASRYTGTVNQPQHF,TGTGCCAGCAGGTATACCGGGACAGTCAATCAGCCCCAGCATTTT
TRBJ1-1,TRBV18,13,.,CASSPIGRVEAFF,TGTGCCAGCTCACCAATAGGCAGGGTTGAAGCTTTCTTT
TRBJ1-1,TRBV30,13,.,CAWAVQENTEAFF,TGTGCCTGGGCAGTACAGGAGAACACTGAAGCTTTCTTT
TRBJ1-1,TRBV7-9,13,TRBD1,CASSTPGTGEAFF,TGTGCCAGCAGCACTCCCGGGACAGGAGAAGCTTTCTTT